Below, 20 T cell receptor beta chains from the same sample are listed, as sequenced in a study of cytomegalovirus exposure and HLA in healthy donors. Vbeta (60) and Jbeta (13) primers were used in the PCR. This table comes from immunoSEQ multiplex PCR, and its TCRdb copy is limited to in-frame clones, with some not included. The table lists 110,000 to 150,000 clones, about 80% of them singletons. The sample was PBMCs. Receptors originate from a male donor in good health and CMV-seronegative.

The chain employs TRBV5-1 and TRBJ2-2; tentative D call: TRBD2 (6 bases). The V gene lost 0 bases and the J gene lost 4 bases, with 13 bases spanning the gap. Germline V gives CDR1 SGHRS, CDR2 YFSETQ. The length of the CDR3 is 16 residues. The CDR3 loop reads CASSLGVARGTGELFF. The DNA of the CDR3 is TGCGCCAGCAGCTTGGGGGTAGCGCGGGGCACCGGGGAGCTGTTTTTT. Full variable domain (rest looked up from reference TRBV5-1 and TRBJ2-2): KAGVTQTPRYLIKTRGQQVTLSCSPISGHRSVSWYQQTPGQGLQFLFEYFSETQRNKGNFPGRFSGRQFSNSRSEMNVSTLELGDSALYLCASSLGVARGTGELFFGEGSRLTVL.

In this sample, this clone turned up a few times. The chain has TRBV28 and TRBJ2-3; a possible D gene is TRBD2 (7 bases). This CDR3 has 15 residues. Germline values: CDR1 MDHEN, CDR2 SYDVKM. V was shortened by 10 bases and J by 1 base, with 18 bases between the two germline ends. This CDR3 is CATQGGGVGTDTQYF. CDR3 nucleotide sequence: TGTGCCACCCAAGGAGGGGGGGTCGGCACAGATACGCAGTATTTT.

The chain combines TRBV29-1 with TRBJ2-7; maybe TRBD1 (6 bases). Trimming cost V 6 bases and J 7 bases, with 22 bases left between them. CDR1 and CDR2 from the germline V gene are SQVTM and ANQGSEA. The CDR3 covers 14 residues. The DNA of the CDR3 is TGCAGCGTCACCCCTAGGGGGACCTCGGGGGAGCAGTACTTC. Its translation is CSVTPRGTSGEQYF.

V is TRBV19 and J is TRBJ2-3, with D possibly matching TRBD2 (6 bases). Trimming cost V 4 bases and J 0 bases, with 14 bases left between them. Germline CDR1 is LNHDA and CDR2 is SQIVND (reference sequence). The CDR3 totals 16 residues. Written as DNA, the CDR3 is TGTGCCAGTAGTAGTAGCGGTCTCACTAGCACAGATACGCAGTATTTT. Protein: CASSSSGLTSTDTQYF.

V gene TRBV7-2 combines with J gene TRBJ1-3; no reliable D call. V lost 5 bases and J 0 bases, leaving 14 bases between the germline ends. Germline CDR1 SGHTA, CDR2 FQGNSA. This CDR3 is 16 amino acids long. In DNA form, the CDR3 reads TGTGCCAGCAGCGAAAGAAGGGAGAGCTCTGGAAACACCATATATTTT. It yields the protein CASSERRESSGNTIYF.

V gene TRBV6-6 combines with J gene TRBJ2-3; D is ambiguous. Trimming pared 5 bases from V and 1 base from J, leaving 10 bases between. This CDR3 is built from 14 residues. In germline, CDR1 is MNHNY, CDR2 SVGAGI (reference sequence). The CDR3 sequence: CASSLLRGTDTQYF. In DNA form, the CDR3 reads TGTGCCAGCAGTCTGCTTCGGGGCACAGATACGCAGTATTTT.

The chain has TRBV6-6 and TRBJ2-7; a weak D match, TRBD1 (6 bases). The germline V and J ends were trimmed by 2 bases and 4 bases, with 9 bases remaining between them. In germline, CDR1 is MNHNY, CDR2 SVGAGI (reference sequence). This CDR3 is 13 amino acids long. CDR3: CASSYGQNYEQYF. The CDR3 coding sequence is TGTGCCAGCAGTTACGGACAGAATTACGAGCAGTACTTC.

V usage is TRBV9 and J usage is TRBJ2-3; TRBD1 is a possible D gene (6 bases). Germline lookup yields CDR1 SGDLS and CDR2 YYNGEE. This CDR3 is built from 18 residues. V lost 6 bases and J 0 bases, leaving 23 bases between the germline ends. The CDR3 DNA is TGTGCCAGCACCCCGGGGTGGGGACACCTCTCTAGCACAGATACGCAGTATTTT. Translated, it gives CASTPGWGHLSSTDTQYF.

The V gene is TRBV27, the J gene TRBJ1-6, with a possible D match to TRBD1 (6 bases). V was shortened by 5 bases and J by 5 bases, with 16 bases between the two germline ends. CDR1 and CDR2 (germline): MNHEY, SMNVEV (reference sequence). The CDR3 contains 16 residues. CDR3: CASSRSGTRHNSPLHF. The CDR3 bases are TGTGCCAGCAGTCGATCCGGGACAAGACATAATTCACCCCTCCACTTT.

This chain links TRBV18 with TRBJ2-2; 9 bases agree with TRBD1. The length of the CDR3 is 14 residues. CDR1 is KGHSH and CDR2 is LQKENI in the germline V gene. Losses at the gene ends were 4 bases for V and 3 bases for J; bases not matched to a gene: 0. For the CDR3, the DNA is TGTGCCAGCTCACGGGACAGGGACACCGGGGAGCTGTTTTTT. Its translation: CASSRDRDTGELFF.

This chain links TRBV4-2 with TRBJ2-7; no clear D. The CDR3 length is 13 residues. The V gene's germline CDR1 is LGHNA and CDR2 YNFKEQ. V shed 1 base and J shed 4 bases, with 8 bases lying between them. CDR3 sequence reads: CASSQGSTYEQYF. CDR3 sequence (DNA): TGTGCCAGCAGCCAAGGGTCCACTTACGAGCAGTACTTC.

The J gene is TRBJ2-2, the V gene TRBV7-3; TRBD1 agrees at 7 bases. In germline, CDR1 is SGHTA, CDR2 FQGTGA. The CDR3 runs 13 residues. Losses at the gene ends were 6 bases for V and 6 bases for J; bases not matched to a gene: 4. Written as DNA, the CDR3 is TGTGCCAGCAGGCCCACAGGGGCCGGGGAGCTGTTTTTT. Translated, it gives CASRPTGAGELFF. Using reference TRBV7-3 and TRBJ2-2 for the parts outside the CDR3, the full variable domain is GAGVSQTPSNKVTEKGKYVELRCDPISGHTALYWYRQSLGQGPEFLIYFQGTGAADDSGLPNDRFFAVRPEGSVSTLKIQRTERGDSAVYLCASRPTGAGELFFGEGSRLTVL.

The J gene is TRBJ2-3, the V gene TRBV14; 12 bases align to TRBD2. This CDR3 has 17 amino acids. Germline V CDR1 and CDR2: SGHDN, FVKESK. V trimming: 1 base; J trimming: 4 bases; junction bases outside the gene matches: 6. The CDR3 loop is CASSQAASGGAADTQYF. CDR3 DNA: TGTGCCAGCAGCCAAGCCGCTAGCGGGGGGGCCGCAGATACGCAGTATTTT.

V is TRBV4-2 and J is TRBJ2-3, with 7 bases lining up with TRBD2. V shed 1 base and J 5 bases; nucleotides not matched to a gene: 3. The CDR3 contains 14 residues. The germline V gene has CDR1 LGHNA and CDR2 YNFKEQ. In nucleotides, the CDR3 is TGTGCCAGCAGCCAAGGATTAGCGGGAGATACGCAGTATTTT. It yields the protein CASSQGLAGDTQYF.

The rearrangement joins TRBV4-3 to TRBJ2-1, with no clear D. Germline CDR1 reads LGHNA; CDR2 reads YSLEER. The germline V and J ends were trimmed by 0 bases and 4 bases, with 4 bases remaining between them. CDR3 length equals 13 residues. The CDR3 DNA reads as TGCGCCAGCAGCCAAGATCTGTACAATGAGCAGTTCTTC. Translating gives CASSQDLYNEQFF.

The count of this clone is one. As DNA, the CDR3 is TGTGCCAGCAGTCTCCTCGTATCTGGGGCCAACGTCCTGACTTTC. It codes for CASSLLVSGANVLTF. The genes are TRBV6-1 and TRBJ2-6, with D unclear. Trimming removed 5 bases from V and 1 base from J, with 9 bases in between. The CDR3 runs 15 residues. The germline V gene encodes CDR1 MNHNS and CDR2 SASEGT.

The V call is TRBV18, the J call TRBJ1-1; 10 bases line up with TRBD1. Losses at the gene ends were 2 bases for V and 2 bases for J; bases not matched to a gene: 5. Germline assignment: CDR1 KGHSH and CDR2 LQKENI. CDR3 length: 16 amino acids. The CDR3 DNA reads TGTGCCAGCTCACCAAGTCGGACAGGGGGAAACACTGAAGCTTTCTTT. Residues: CASSPSRTGGNTEAFF. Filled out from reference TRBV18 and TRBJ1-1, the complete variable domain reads NAGVMQNPRHLVRRRGQEARLRCSPMKGHSHVYWYRQLPEEGLKFMVYLQKENIIDESGMPKERFSAEFPKEGPSILRIQQVVRGDSAAYFCASSPSRTGGNTEAFFGQGTRLTVV.

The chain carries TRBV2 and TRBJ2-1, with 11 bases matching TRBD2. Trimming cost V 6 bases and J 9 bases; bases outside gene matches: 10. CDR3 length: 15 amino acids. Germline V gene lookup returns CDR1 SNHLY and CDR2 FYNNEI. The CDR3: CASRVGTSGILEQFF. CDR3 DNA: TGTGCCAGCAGGGTCGGGACTAGCGGAATTCTTGAGCAGTTCTTC.

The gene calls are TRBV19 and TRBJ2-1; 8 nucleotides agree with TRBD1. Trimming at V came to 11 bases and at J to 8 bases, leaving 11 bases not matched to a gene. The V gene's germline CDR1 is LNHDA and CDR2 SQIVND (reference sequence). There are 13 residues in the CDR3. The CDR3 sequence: CASEGQGADEQFF. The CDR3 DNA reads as TGTGCCTCCGAAGGGCAGGGGGCGGATGAGCAGTTCTTC.

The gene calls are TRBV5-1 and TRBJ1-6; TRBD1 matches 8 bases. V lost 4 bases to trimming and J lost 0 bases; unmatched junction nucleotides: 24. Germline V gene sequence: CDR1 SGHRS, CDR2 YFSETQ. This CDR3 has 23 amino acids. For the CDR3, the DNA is TGCGCCAGCAGCGAGGGACAGGCTCAGTTCTCCGGCCGCAGAAGCTCCTATAATTCACCCCTCCACTTT. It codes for CASSEGQAQFSGRRSSYNSPLHF.